Below, 26 T cell receptor beta chains from the same sample are listed, as sequenced in a study of spatial heterogeneity in lung cancer. The time point is: sample taken at primary tumor resection. Whole RNA came from tumor, nontumor lung or frozen PBMC and was sequenced without being sorted. TCRdb analysed the 5' RACE reads with MiXCR anew, one entry per CDR3 protein. In the table there are roughly 82,000 distinct CDR3 sequences, 10% to 15% of which are singletons. The sample was PBMCs, taken at surgery. The origin of the receptors is a male donor with early-stage non-small cell lung cancer.

J is TRBJ2-3 and V is TRBV2; 11 bases match TRBD2. The CDR3 runs to 15 residues. Germline V gene lookup returns CDR1 SNHLY and CDR2 FYNNEI. Unmatched junction bases numbered 9, after V lost 5 bases and J lost 8 bases. The CDR3 region is CASSPYSGGAGTQYF. The DNA for the CDR3 is TGTGCCAGCAGTCCCTATAGCGGGGGGGCCGGTACGCAGTATTTT.

This clonotype was counted a few times. This chain joins TRBV4-1 and TRBJ1-4; no reliable D call. This CDR3 comprises 15 residues. Germline lookup yields CDR1 MGHRA and CDR2 YSYEKL. The V gene lost 0 bases and the J gene lost 8 bases, with 13 bases spanning the gap. Here the CDR3 reads CASSQDPEGDEKLFF. CDR3 DNA sequence: TGCGCCAGCAGCCAAGATCCGGAAGGTGACGAAAAACTGTTTTTT.

The chain has TRBV10-3 and TRBJ1-6; 10 nucleotides agree with TRBD1. The CDR3 is 17 residues long. Germline trimming cut 5 bases from V and 5 bases from J; bases unmatched to any gene: 9. Germline lookup yields CDR1 ENHRY and CDR2 SYGVKD. For the CDR3, the DNA is TGTGCCATCAGTAGCATGACAGGGGGCATTAATAATTCACCCCTCCACTTT. Residues: CAISSMTGGINNSPLHF.

This clonotype was detected a few times. The CDR3 DNA reads TGCAGTGCCCATGGACTAGCGGGAGAATACAATGAGCAGTTCTTC. It encodes CSAHGLAGEYNEQFF. J is TRBJ2-1 and V is TRBV20-1, with 13 bases fitting TRBD2. Germline V gives CDR1 DFQATT, CDR2 SNEGSKA (reference sequence). With 6 bases clipped from V and 4 bases from J, the junction kept 6 bases outside the gene matches. This CDR3 spans 15 amino acids.

V usage is TRBV5-4 and J usage is TRBJ2-5; 10 bases fit TRBD2. The CDR3 loop spans 17 amino acids. Trimming cost V 0 bases and J 2 bases; bases outside gene matches: 7. Germline values: CDR1 SGHNT, CDR2 YYREEE (reference sequence). The CDR3: CASSLGSGGAWQETQYF. Written as DNA, the CDR3 is TGTGCCAGCAGCTTGGGGAGCGGGGGGGCCTGGCAAGAGACCCAGTACTTC. Based on the CDR3 plus reference TRBV5-4 and TRBJ2-5, the full variable domain is ETGVTQSPTHLIKTRGQQVTLRCSSQSGHNTVSWYQQALGQGPQFIFQYYREEENGRGNFPPRFSGLQFPNYSSELNVNALELDDSALYLCASSLGSGGAWQETQYFGPGTRLLVL.

The chain couples TRBV10-1 to TRBJ2-3, with D possibly TRBD2 on 5 matching bases. The germline gives CDR1 WNHNN, CDR2 SYGVQD (reference sequence). This CDR3 spans 14 amino acids. V lost 6 bases to trimming and J lost 9 bases, with 19 bases between them. CDR3 protein: CASSLSGSIETQYF. CDR3 coding DNA: TGCGCCAGCAGCTTATCGGGGTCAATTGAAACGCAGTATTTT.

This clonotype was seen ten or more times. The V call is TRBV20-1, the J call TRBJ1-2, with D hard to call. Germline CDR1 DFQATT, CDR2 SNEGSKA (reference sequence). This CDR3 spans 13 amino acids. V lost 6 bases and J lost 4, with 15 bases in between. The DNA for the CDR3 is TGCAGTGCCAAAGAAGAGGGTATCTATGGCTACACCTTC. This sequence encodes CSAKEEGIYGYTF.

Concerning this clonotype: A much larger clone is a single base away; this may be a read error. The chain recombines TRBV3-1 with TRBJ1-1; D might be TRBD1 (6 bases). The germline V gene encodes CDR1 LGHDT and CDR2 YNNKEL (reference sequence). This CDR3 spans 15 amino acids. In DNA form, the CDR3 reads TGTGCCAGCAACCAAAACGGGGGCCTGAACACTGAAGCTTTCTTT. Residues: CASNQNGGLNTEAFF. Based on the CDR3 plus reference TRBV3-1 and TRBJ1-1, the full variable domain is DTAVSQTPKYLVTQMGNDKSIKCEQNLGHDTMYWYKQDSKKFLKIMFSYNNKELIINETVPNRFSPKSPDKAHLNLHINSLELGDSAVYFCASNQNGGLNTEAFFGQGTRLTVV.

This clonotype was detected only a few times. The V gene is TRBV14, the J gene TRBJ1-6; 9 bases agree with TRBD1. V lost 6 bases, J lost 9 bases, and 9 bases stayed unmatched. Looked up from germline, CDR1 is SGHDN and CDR2 is FVKESK. The CDR3 spans 15 residues. CDR3 DNA: TGTGCCAGCAGAGAAAGGACAGGGGACCTTTCACCCCTCCACTTT. Its translation: CASRERTGDLSPLHF.

V and J are TRBV20-1 and TRBJ2-3; D may match TRBD1 or TRBD2 (7 bases each). This CDR3 is built from 14 residues. The germline V gene encodes CDR1 DFQATT and CDR2 SNEGSKA (reference sequence). With 1 base removed from V and 5 bases from J, the gap between germline ends came to 13 bases. The DNA for the CDR3 is TGCAGTGCTAGAGGGCCAGGGGGGGGAGATACGCAGTATTTT. Encoded protein: CSARGPGGGDTQYF.

V usage is TRBV13 and J usage is TRBJ2-1; D is unresolved. CDR1 and CDR2 (germline): PRHDT, FYEKMQ (reference sequence). The V end was cut by 2 bases, the J end by 7 bases, with 12 bases between. The CDR3 has 14 amino acids. CDR3 nucleotides: TGTGCCAGCAGCTTATCCGGGCCGTGGAATGAGCAGTTCTTC. This codes for CASSLSGPWNEQFF.

The chain combines TRBV7-6 with TRBJ2-7; D may correspond to TRBD1 or TRBD2 (5 bases each). V lost 8 bases and J 7 bases, leaving 27 bases between the germline ends. This CDR3 has 16 amino acids. CDR1 SGHVS and CDR2 FNYEAQ come from the germline V gene. CDR3 sequence: CASGPSPGTRLGEQYF. The DNA of the CDR3 is TGTGCCAGCGGACCTTCTCCCGGGACCCGACTTGGGGAGCAGTACTTC. Using reference TRBV7-6 and TRBJ2-7 for the parts outside the CDR3, the full variable domain is GAGVSQSPRYKVTKRGQDVALRCDPISGHVSLYWYRQALGQGPEFLTYFNYEAQQDKSGLPNDRFSAERPEGSISTLTIQRTEQRDSAMYRCASGPSPGTRLGEQYFGPGTRLTVT.

This clonotype is categorized as medium-sized. V is TRBV3-1 and J is TRBJ2-1; 8 bases are a match to TRBD2. Losses at the gene ends were 4 bases for V and 7 bases for J; bases not matched to a gene: 3. The CDR3 runs to 13 residues. CDR1 and CDR2 (germline): LGHDT, YNNKEL (reference sequence). Here the CDR3 DNA reads TGTGCCAGCAGCCTCCGGGGGGGAAATGAGCAGTTCTTC. Residues: CASSLRGGNEQFF.

This clonotype was detected a few times. This chain uses TRBV19 with TRBJ2-3, with D perhaps matching TRBD2 (5 bases). Germline CDR1 reads LNHDA; CDR2 reads SQIVND (reference sequence). V was clipped by 7 bases and J by 2 bases, with 13 bases between them. CDR3 size: 14 residues. CDR3 nucleotides: TGTGCCAGTAAGGACTTTGGCATCACAGATACGCAGTATTTT. It encodes CASKDFGITDTQYF.

This clonotype was seen a handful of times. The rearrangement links TRBV24-1 to TRBJ1-5; 11 nucleotides match TRBD1. The junction had 9 bases not matched to a gene; V was cut back by 4 bases and J by 2 bases. The CDR3 has 18 amino acids. The V gene's germline CDR1 is KGHDR and CDR2 SFDVKD. The CDR3 region has the DNA TGTGCCACCAGTGACGGACAGGGGGCCCTTATTGGCAATCAGCCCCAGCATTTT. It yields the protein CATSDGQGALIGNQPQHF.

This clonotype came up a few times. The gene calls are TRBV29-1 and TRBJ1-4, with D tentatively TRBD1 (6 bases). Germline V CDR1 and CDR2: SQVTM, ANQGSEA. V was clipped by 6 bases and J by 3 bases, with 17 bases between them. The CDR3 spans 15 residues. CDR3 sequence reads: CSVHLWGASNEKLFF. The DNA for the CDR3 is TGCAGCGTGCATTTGTGGGGGGCCTCTAATGAAAAACTGTTTTTT.

This clonotype was counted only a few times. The genes are TRBV10-1 and TRBJ2-1; D possibly corresponds to TRBD2 (6 bases). Trimming cost V 0 bases and J 2 bases, with 14 bases left between them. Germline V gene lookup returns CDR1 WNHNN and CDR2 SYGVQD (reference sequence). The length of the CDR3 is 17 residues. CDR3 sequence reads: CASSESGGETPYNEQFF. The DNA for the CDR3 is TGCGCCAGCAGTGAGTCGGGCGGGGAGACTCCCTACAATGAGCAGTTCTTC.

With regard to this clonotype: A much more abundant neighbour one base away suggests this may be a read error. In DNA form, the CDR3 reads TGCAGCGTGGTCCCATGGACGAGCTCCTACAGTGAGCAGTTCTTC. Protein: CSVVPWTSSYSEQFF. The chain has TRBV29-1 and TRBJ2-1; D ambiguous. The CDR3 has 15 residues. In germline, CDR1 is SQVTM, CDR2 ANQGSEA.

This clonotype was seen a handful of times. The chain recombines TRBV6-2 or TRBV6-3 with TRBJ2-4; weak D call: TRBD2 (5 bases). The V end lost 7 bases, the J end lost 0 bases, and 10 bases lay between the germline ends. This CDR3 comprises 14 residues. Germline V lookup: CDR1 MNHEY, CDR2 SVGEGT. The CDR3 coding sequence is TGTGCCAGCATCGGCGAGGGAGCCAAAAACATTCAGTACTTC. Encoded protein: CASIGEGAKNIQYF.

This clonotype was detected ten times or more. This sequence joins TRBV7-6 and TRBJ1-1, with a possible D match to TRBD1 (5 bases). Germline CDR1 reads SGHVS; CDR2 reads FNYEAQ. The CDR3 covers 15 residues. V lost 1 base to trimming and J lost 0 bases, with 9 bases between them. CDR3 nucleotides: TGTGCCAGCAGCTTAGAGGCAGGGCTGAACACTGAAGCTTTCTTT. As protein: CASSLEAGLNTEAFF.

This clonotype showed up many times. The chain employs TRBV5-1 and TRBJ1-1, with TRBD1 matching over 7 bases. Germline V lookup: CDR1 SGHRS, CDR2 YFSETQ. There are 14 residues in the CDR3. The V gene end was trimmed by 4 bases and the J gene end by 4 bases; junction bases not matched to a gene: 7. The CDR3 spells CASSLGQQVTEAFF. The DNA of the CDR3 is TGCGCCAGCAGCCTGGGACAGCAAGTCACTGAAGCTTTCTTT.

The V gene is TRBV14, the J gene TRBJ1-2; D is unresolved. With 4 bases removed from V and 3 bases from J, the gap between germline ends came to 18 bases. CDR1 is SGHDN and CDR2 is FVKESK in the germline V gene. The CDR3 runs 16 residues. DNA for the CDR3: TGTGCCAGCAGCCGGACCATGGCAAGGCCCTACTATGGCTACACCTTC. This encodes CASSRTMARPYYGYTF.

There are a few counts of this clonotype. The rearrangement uses TRBV6-1 and TRBJ2-1; TRBD2 matches at 11 bases. Germline V gene sequence: CDR1 MNHNS, CDR2 SASEGT. Trimming removed 6 bases from V and 8 bases from J; junction bases left unmatched: 12. The CDR3 covers 16 residues. The CDR3 region has the DNA TGTGCCAGCAGGGTAGGGCTAGCGGGAGGAGAGGATGAGCAGTTCTTC. Protein product: CASRVGLAGGEDEQFF.

The V and J genes are TRBV5-1 and TRBJ1-2; D ambiguous. The V gene lost 4 bases and the J gene lost 1 base, with 20 bases spanning the gap. The CDR3 extends over 17 amino acids. Germline V gives CDR1 SGHRS, CDR2 YFSETQ. The CDR3 DNA reads as TGCGCCAGCAGCCGAGACGAGGTCCAGATCCTTAACTATGGCTACACCTTC. Translating gives CASSRDEVQILNYGYTF.

On this clonotype itself: A much larger clone lies one base from this, so it may be a read error. The J gene is TRBJ1-1, the V gene TRBV5-6; D call uncertain. The germline V gene has CDR1 SGHDT and CDR2 YYEEEE. The CDR3 extends over 13 amino acids. CDR3 loop: CASGFSVNTEAFF. The CDR3 coding sequence is TGTGCCAGCGGCTTTAGCGTGAACACTGAAGCTTTCTTT.

J is TRBJ2-5 and V is TRBV29-1, with D possibly TRBD2 on 7 matching bases. The CDR3 extends over 14 amino acids. Germline V gene lookup returns CDR1 SQVTM and CDR2 ANQGSEA. V was shortened by 3 bases and J by 5 bases, with 16 bases between the two germline ends. The CDR3 protein is CSVEVGRGGETQYF. The CDR3 nucleotides are TGCAGCGTTGAGGTCGGCAGGGGAGGGGAGACCCAGTACTTC.